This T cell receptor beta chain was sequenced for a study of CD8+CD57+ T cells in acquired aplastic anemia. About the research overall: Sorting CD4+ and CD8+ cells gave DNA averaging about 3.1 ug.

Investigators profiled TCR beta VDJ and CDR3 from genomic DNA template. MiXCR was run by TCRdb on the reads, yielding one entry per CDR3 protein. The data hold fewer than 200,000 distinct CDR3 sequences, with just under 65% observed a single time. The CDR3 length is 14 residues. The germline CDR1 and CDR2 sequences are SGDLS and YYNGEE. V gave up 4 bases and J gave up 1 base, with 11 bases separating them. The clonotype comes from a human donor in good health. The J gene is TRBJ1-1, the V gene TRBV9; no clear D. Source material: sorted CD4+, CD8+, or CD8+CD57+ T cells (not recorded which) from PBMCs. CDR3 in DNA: TGTGCCAGCAGCCTCAACGTGGGGAACACTGAAGCTTTCTTT. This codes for CASSLNVGNTEAFF.